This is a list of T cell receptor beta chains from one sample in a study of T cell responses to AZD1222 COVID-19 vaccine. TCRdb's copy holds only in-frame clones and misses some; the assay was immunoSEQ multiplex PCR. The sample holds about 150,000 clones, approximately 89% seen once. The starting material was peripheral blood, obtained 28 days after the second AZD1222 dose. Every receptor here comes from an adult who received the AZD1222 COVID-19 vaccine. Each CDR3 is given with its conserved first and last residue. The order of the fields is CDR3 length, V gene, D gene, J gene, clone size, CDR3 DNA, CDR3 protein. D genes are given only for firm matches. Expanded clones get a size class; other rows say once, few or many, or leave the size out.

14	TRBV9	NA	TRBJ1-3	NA	TGTGCCAGCAGCGTAGCCTTAAGAGGGAACACCATATATTTT	CASSVALRGNTIYF
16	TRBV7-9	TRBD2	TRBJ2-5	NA	TGTGCCAGCAGCTTTCGATCGGGACTAGCCCAAGAGACCCAGTACTTC	CASSFRSGLAQETQYF
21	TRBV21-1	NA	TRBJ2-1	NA	TGTGCCAGCAGCAAGCGAGGGCGACTAGCGGGAGGAGGCGTCCCTTACAATGAGCAGTTCTTC	CASSKRGRLAGGGVPYNEQFF
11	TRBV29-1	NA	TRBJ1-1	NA	TGCAGCGTTGCAACAAACACTGAAGCTTTCTTT	CSVATNTEAFF
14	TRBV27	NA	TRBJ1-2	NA	TGTGCCAGCAGTCCTCAGGGTCCCAACTATGGCTACACCTTC	CASSPQGPNYGYTF
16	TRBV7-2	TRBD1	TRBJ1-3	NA	TGTGCCAGCAGCCCAGGACAGGGGTCCTCTGGAAACACCATATATTTT	CASSPGQGSSGNTIYF
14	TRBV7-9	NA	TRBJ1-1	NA	TGTGCCAGCAGCCCCCCCGGGGGAAACACTGAAGCTTTCTTT	CASSPPGGNTEAFF
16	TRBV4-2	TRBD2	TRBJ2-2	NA	TGTGCCAGCAGCCCTGAGGCTAGCGGAACCACCGGGGAGCTGTTTTTT	CASSPEASGTTGELFF
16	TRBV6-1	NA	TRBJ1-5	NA	TGTGCCAGCAGTGTTTTGCGGCGGCAGCTCAATCAGCCCCAGCATTTT	CASSVLRRQLNQPQHF
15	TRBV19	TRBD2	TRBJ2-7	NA	TGTGCCAGTAGTGACCCGGGAGGTACAGTCTACGAGCAGTACTTC	CASSDPGGTVYEQYF
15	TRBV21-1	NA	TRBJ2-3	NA	TGTGCCAGCAGCTTGTACCGGGGGAAGAGGGATACGCAGTATTTT	CASSLYRGKRDTQYF
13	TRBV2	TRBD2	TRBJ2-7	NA	TGTGCCAGCAGCTTTATAGCGGGGCGCGAGCAGTACTTC	CASSFIAGREQYF
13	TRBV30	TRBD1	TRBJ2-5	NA	TGTGCCTGGAGTACAGGGGGTAAGGAGACCCAGTACTTC	CAWSTGGKETQYF
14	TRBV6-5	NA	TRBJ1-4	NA	TGTGCCAGCAGCATGAGTGCGGCAAATGAAAAACTGTTTTTT	CASSMSAANEKLFF
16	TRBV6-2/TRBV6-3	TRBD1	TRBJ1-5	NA	TGTGCCAGCAGTTATCGTGGACAGGGGCCCAATCAGCCCCAGCATTTT	CASSYRGQGPNQPQHF
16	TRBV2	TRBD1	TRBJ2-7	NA	TGTGCCAGCAGTGAAATGTTGGGACAGGCCCTCTACGAGCAGTACTTC	CASSEMLGQALYEQYF
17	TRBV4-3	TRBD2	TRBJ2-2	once	TGCGCCAGCAGCCAAGATGAGGCTAGCGGGAGCACCGGGGAGCTGTTTTTT	CASSQDEASGSTGELFF
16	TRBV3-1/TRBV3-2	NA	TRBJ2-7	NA	TGTGCCAGCAGCCATGAAACCGGGACTGGAAAAAGGGAGCAGTACTTC	CASSHETGTGKREQYF
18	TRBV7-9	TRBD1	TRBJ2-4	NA	TGTGCCAGCAGCTCGACCTTTCCTAGCCGGGACAGGATCAACATTCAGTACTTC	CASSSTFPSRDRINIQYF
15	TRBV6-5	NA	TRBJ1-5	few	TGTGCCAGCAGCCGGGACGGTAATAGCAATCAGCCCCAGCATTTT	CASSRDGNSNQPQHF
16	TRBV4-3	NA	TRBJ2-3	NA	TGCGCCAGCAGCCAAGAACGCCAAGGGACACTAGATACGCAGTATTTT	CASSQERQGTLDTQYF
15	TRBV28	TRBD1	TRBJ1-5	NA	TGTGCCAGCAGTTGGGGGACAGGGGGTAACCAGCCCCAGCATTTT	CASSWGTGGNQPQHF
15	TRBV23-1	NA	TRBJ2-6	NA	TGCGCCAGCCCAATGAGACTATCTGGGGCCAACGTCCTGACTTTC	CASPMRLSGANVLTF
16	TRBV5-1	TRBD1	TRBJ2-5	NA	TGCGCCAGCAGCTCAAACCCGGGACAGGGACAAGAGACCCAGTACTTC	CASSSNPGQGQETQYF
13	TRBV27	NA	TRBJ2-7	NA	TGTGCCAGCAGTTTCAGGGCTGGATACGAGCAGTACTTC	CASSFRAGYEQYF
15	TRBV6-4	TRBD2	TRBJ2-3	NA	TGTGCCAGCAGTGGGGGTAGCGGGAGCTCCGATACGCAGTATTTT	CASSGGSGSSDTQYF
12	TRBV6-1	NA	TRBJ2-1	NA	TGTGCCAGCAGTGAACGGAACAATGAGCAGTTCTTC	CASSERNNEQFF
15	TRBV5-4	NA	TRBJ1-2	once	TGTGCCAGCAGCGCGGACAGCGCACCAGTCTATGGCTACACCTTC	CASSADSAPVYGYTF